This entry lists 11 T cell receptor beta chains sequenced from one sample in a study of T cells in women clearing cervical HPV infection. The assay was immunoSEQ multiplex PCR, and TCRdb's table has in-frame clones only and misses some. This specimen shows 23,000 or so clones; the ten leading clones hold approximately 6%. The sequenced sample was blood buffy coat. These receptor sequences come from a woman aged 18 to 75 with a cervical HPV16 infection that either progressed to CIN3+ or cleared (not recorded which).

Concerning this clone itself: The CDR3 end is not reached by the read, which stops 3 residues before it; the germline J gene fills it in. The genes are TRBV2 and TRBJ1-2; the D is unclear. Germline V lookup: CDR1 SNHLY, CDR2 FYNNEI. The CDR3 length is 14 residues. CDR3 DNA, as far as it was read: TGTGCCAGCAGTGGTCAACTAGCGGTCCGCGGC. This translates into CASSGQLAVRG. In full, the CDR3 is CASSGQLAVRGYTF. The variable domain in full, with the rest retrieved from reference TRBV2 and TRBJ1-2, is EPEVTQTPSHQVTQMGQEVILRCVPISNHLYFYWYRQILGQKVEFLVSFYNNEISEKSEIFDDQFSVERPDGSNFTLKIRSTKLEDSAMYFCASSGQLAVRGYTFGSGTRLTVV.

Notes on this clone: The CDR3 end is not reached by the read, which stops 3 residues before it; the germline J gene fills it in. This chain joins TRBV4-1 and TRBJ1-2; D perhaps matches TRBD1 (5 bases). Germline CDR1 reads MGHRA; CDR2 reads YSYEKL. Trimming took 0 bases from V and 2 from J, leaving 7 bases between them. This CDR3 has 14 amino acids. The covered CDR3 bases are TGCGCCAGCAGCCAAGAAGAGGGGAACTATGGC. Amino acid sequence: CASSQEEGNYG. The entire CDR3 protein reads CASSQEEGNYGYTF.

The CDR3 DNA, read in part, is TGTGCCAGCAGCTCCAACAGGGGAGATACG. Its protein product is CASSSNRGDT. The whole CDR3 is CASSSNRGDTQYF. The rearrangement uses TRBV7-8 and TRBJ2-3, with TRBD1 matching over 7 bases. The CDR3 end falls 3 residues outside the read, so it is completed with the germline J gene. CDR1 is SGHVS and CDR2 is FQNEAQ in the germline V gene. V lost 4 bases, J lost 5 bases, and 3 bases stayed unmatched. The CDR3 sequence is 13 residues long.

Notes on this clone: Read data end 3 residues before the CDR3 end; the end is taken from the germline J gene. The chain links TRBV5-1 to TRBJ2-7; 11 bases agree with TRBD1. Looked up from germline, CDR1 is SGHRS and CDR2 is YFSETQ. There are 15 residues in the CDR3. Germline trimming cut 4 bases from V and 2 bases from J; bases unmatched to any gene: 5. The covered CDR3 bases are TGCGCCAGCAGCCTTACGGGACAGGGGGCCTACGAG. This codes for CASSLTGQGAYE. The whole CDR3 sequence is CASSLTGQGAYEQYF.

Remarks on this clone: The sequence runs out 3 residues before the end of the CDR3; the remainder is reconstructed from the germline J gene. The chain links TRBV5-5 to TRBJ2-1; D is unclear. V gave up 1 base and J gave up 1 base, with 9 bases separating them. The CDR3 is 15 amino acids. Looked up from germline, CDR1 is SGHKS and CDR2 is YYEKEE (reference sequence). The CDR3 protein is CASSLIAGSYNEQFF. CDR3 DNA, as far as it was read: TGTGCCAGCAGCTTGATTGCCGGGTCCTACAATGAG.

As for this clone: The CDR3 end is not reached by the read, which stops 3 residues before it; the germline J gene fills it in. The J gene is TRBJ2-1, the V gene TRBV19; possibly TRBD1 for D (6 bases). V was trimmed by 1 base and J by 4 bases, leaving 23 bases between them. CDR1 and CDR2 from the germline V gene are LNHDA and SQIVND (reference sequence). The CDR3 runs 19 residues. The CDR3 region is CASSIAFGVGDTRYNEQFF. The CDR3 bases that were read are TGTGCCAGTAGTATAGCGTTCGGGGTGGGGGACACTCGTTACAATGAG.

A word on this clone: The CDR3 end is not reached by the read, which stops 3 residues before it; the germline J gene fills it in. The rearrangement uses TRBV6-2 or TRBV6-3 and TRBJ2-1, with D unresolved. The germline gives CDR1 MNHEY, CDR2 SVGEGT. Trimming took off 2 bases at V and 6 bases at J, with 8 bases between the two ends. CDR3 length equals 13 residues. Incomplete CDR3 DNA: TGTGCCAGCAGTTACACAAGGTTCAATGAG. It yields the protein CASSYTRFNE. The entire CDR3 protein reads CASSYTRFNEQFF.

This CDR3 reads CASSSDRTNYGYTF. The covered CDR3 bases are TGTGCCAGCAGTTCCGACAGGACCAACTATGGC. The V call is TRBV6-4, the J call TRBJ1-2; tentatively, D is TRBD1 (6 bases). Read data end 3 residues before the CDR3 end; the end is taken from the germline J gene. CDR1 is MRHNA and CDR2 is SNTAGT in the germline V gene. V was cut by 5 bases and J by 2 bases, with 12 bases left in between. The CDR3 contains 14 residues.

With regard to this clone: The read falls 3 residues short of the CDR3 end, and the missing part is taken from the germline J gene. The chain is built from TRBV19 and TRBJ2-2; D might be TRBD1 (6 bases). The CDR3 is 14 residues long. V shed 2 bases and J shed 5 bases, with 9 bases lying between them. The germline CDR1 and CDR2 sequences are LNHDA and SQIVND (reference sequence). CDR3 bases read: TGTGCCAGTAGTATACCACAGGGTACCGGGGAG. This sequence encodes CASSIPQGTGE. The full CDR3 protein is CASSIPQGTGELFF.

Notes on this clone: Coverage ceases 3 residues before the CDR3 finishes, and the germline J gene fills in the end. This rearrangement joins TRBV5-6 to TRBJ2-7; possible D gene TRBD2, 7 bases. This CDR3 comprises 13 residues. V lost 6 bases to trimming and J lost 6 bases, with 16 bases between them. Germline V gene lookup returns CDR1 SGHDT and CDR2 YYEEEE. CDR3 DNA, as far as it was read: TGTGCCAGCAAGTCCCAGGGGAGGGGCGAG. This codes for CASKSQGRGE. The entire CDR3 protein reads CASKSQGRGEQYF.

As regards this clone: The CDR3 is cut off 3 residues early in the read; its end comes from the germline J gene. The chain has TRBV19 and TRBJ2-2; D perhaps matches TRBD2 (5 bases). Deletions cut 6 bases from V and 5 bases from J, with 10 bases between. Germline V lookup: CDR1 LNHDA, CDR2 SQIVND (reference sequence). The length of the CDR3 is 13 residues. CDR3 DNA, as far as it was read: TGTGCCAGTAGCTACCGGGGAACCGGGGAG. Translated: CASSYRGTGE. The full-length CDR3 reads as CASSYRGTGELFF.